The 22 T cell receptor beta chains reported below all come from one sample, sequenced in a study of regulatory T cells in long-lasting Graves disease (dated by TCRdb to the early 2020s). What this sample's time point label stands for: newly diagnosed GD, antithyroid drugs for less than 3 months. RNA was extracted from PBMCs in TRIzol for both TCR sequencing and RNA sequencing. Library preparation employed multiplex PCR. Sequencing instrument: Illumina HiSeq 4000. To build TCR beta libraries, CDR3 regions were amplified by Arm-PCR using iRepertoire HTBI primers. TCRdb cleaned the public reads at Q25 with fastp, built clones with MiXCR and kept in-frame beta chains. Records with the same CDR3 protein are collapsed into one entry carrying the most frequent genes and DNA. The sample table records over 200,000 distinct CDR3 sequences; around 19% of these occur just once. 14% of the sample rests with the top ten.

A further study also used this sample, focusing on T cells in Graves' hyperthyroidism and ophthalmopathy.

The source material was peripheral blood mononuclear cells (PBMCs), sampled at new diagnosis, from a patient treated with antithyroid drugs. The receptors come from a woman in her twenties or thirties with Graves disease. Donor details come from another sample of the same person, matched by shared clones.

The table lists this clonotype with many counts. The J gene is TRBJ1-1, the V gene TRBV11-2, with D uncertain. There are 14 residues in the CDR3. Per germline, CDR1 SGHAT and CDR2 FQNNGV. V lost 7 bases and J 1 base, leaving 13 bases between the germline ends. CDR3 nucleotide sequence: TGTGCCAGCAACGATGTGGGCGCGAACACTGAAGCTTTCTTT. Its translation is CASNDVGANTEAFF.

Concerning this clonotype itself: A read error may produce the germline difference seen at one junction end. The chain links TRBV5-1 to TRBJ1-1, with 9 bases identical to TRBD1. CDR3 length equals 18 residues. CDR1 is SGHRS, CDR2 YFSETQ, per germline. The CDR3 loop reads CASSREGTGNIRGTEAFF. The CDR3 DNA follows: TGTGCCAGCAGCCGTGAGGGGACAGGGAATATCAGGGGCACTGAAGCTTTCTTT.

The genes are TRBV6-5 and TRBJ2-5; 9 bases map to TRBD2. CDR1 is MNHEY and CDR2 is SVGAGI in the germline V gene. V lost 1 base and J lost 4; bases outside the gene matches: 13. The CDR3 is 18 amino acids. The CDR3 nucleotides are TGTGCCAGCAGTTACTTCGCGGCCCAACTACTAGCGGGAGAGACCCAGTACTTC. Protein sequence: CASSYFAAQLLAGETQYF.

This clonotype came up a few times. One junction end does not reproduce the germline sequence, and a read error may be involved. The chain couples TRBV5-4 to TRBJ1-5, with D possibly matching TRBD1 (6 bases). CDR1 and CDR2 from the germline V gene are SGHNT and YYREEE (reference sequence). CDR3 length: 15 amino acids. The CDR3 DNA reads TGTGCCAGCAGCGCCACGGACAGCCGCAATCGGCCCCAGCATTTT. Protein product: CASSATDSRNRPQHF.

This clonotype was recorded at least ten times. The chain employs TRBV11-3 and TRBJ1-1; 8 nucleotides match TRBD1. The CDR3 spans 14 residues. Trimming removed 6 bases from V and 6 bases from J; junction bases left unmatched: 9. Looked up from germline, CDR1 is SGHNT and CDR2 is YENEEA. CDR3 sequence: CASSYGQGSAEAFF. In DNA, the CDR3 is TGTGCCAGCAGTTATGGACAGGGTTCGGCTGAAGCTTTCTTT.

Many counts were recorded for this clonotype. The CDR3 region is CSAATGANEKLFF. In DNA form, the CDR3 reads TGCAGTGCTGCCACAGGGGCTAATGAAAAACTGTTTTTT. The chain carries TRBV20-1 and TRBJ1-4; 7 bases agree with TRBD1. This CDR3 is built from 13 residues. V lost 5 bases, J lost 3 bases, and 3 bases stayed unmatched. Germline CDR1 reads DFQATT; CDR2 reads SNEGSKA (reference sequence).

This clonotype has ten or more counts. V usage is TRBV19 and J usage is TRBJ1-2; D may be TRBD1 (5 bases). The CDR3 spans 13 residues. V was cut by 4 bases and J by 5 bases, with 11 bases left in between. From germline, CDR1 is LNHDA and CDR2 SQIVND (reference sequence). Written as DNA, the CDR3 is TGTGCCAGTAGTAGCCAGGGAAGATATGGCTACACCTTC. It specifies CASSSQGRYGYTF.

The chain links TRBV7-8 to TRBJ1-2; D is unclear. CDR3 length equals 16 residues. From germline, CDR1 is SGHVS and CDR2 FQNEAQ. Trimming removed 5 bases from V and 4 bases from J, with 20 bases in between. CDR3 amino acids: CASSLEVRDYLYGYTF. The CDR3 DNA reads TGTGCCAGCAGCCTCGAAGTTCGCGACTACCTCTATGGCTACACCTTC.

As to this clonotype: A read error is possible here, since a much larger clone lies one base away. The V and J genes are TRBV10-3 and TRBJ2-5, with D possibly matching TRBD2 (6 bases). The CDR3 length is 14 residues. V lost 4 bases and J 11 bases, leaving 20 bases between the germline ends. Germline CDR1 reads ENHRY; CDR2 reads SYGVKD. CDR3 bases: TGTGCCATCAGTGTTACTAGCTTGGTCCATGAGCAGTACTTC. Translated: CAISVTSLVHEQYF.

V gene TRBV2 combines with J gene TRBJ1-1; 7 positions match TRBD1. Germline CDR1 reads SNHLY; CDR2 reads FYNNEI. CDR3 length: 12 amino acids. J was trimmed by 4 bases and V by 8 bases; bases with no gene match: 4. CDR3 sequence (DNA): TGTGCCAGCCGACAGGGTTTCACTGAAGCTTTCTTT. This encodes CASRQGFTEAFF.

The rearrangement joins TRBV20-1 to TRBJ2-3; possibly TRBD1 for D (7 bases). CDR3 size: 13 residues. V lost 3 bases to trimming and J lost 6 bases, with 13 bases between them. The germline V gene encodes CDR1 DFQATT and CDR2 SNEGSKA (reference sequence). The CDR3 loop is CSAREGARDTQYF. For the CDR3, the DNA is TGCAGTGCTAGGGAGGGGGCCAGGGATACGCAGTATTTT.

This clonotype was counted many times. The chain has TRBV9 and TRBJ1-2; D is uncertain. The V end lost 0 bases, the J end lost 2 bases, and 8 bases lay between the germline ends. CDR1 and CDR2 from the germline V gene are SGDLS and YYNGEE. The CDR3 is made up of 14 amino acids. CDR3 nucleotides: TGTGCCAGCAGCGTAGAGGAAGAAAACTATGGCTACACCTTC. Protein product: CASSVEEENYGYTF.

This clonotype was counted many times. The J gene is TRBJ2-3, the V gene TRBV11-3; TRBD2 matches 8 bases. The CDR3 is made up of 18 amino acids. Germline V gene sequence: CDR1 SGHNT, CDR2 YENEEA. The J segment lost 0 bases and the V segment lost 4 bases, leaving 12 bases of the junction unmatched. The CDR3 reads CASSSGRSGGQSTDTQYF. For the CDR3, the DNA is TGTGCCAGCAGCTCGGGTCGAAGCGGGGGCCAAAGCACAGATACGCAGTATTTT.

Worth noting for this clonotype: This sequence may be a read error, since a much larger clone differs from it by one base. This chain joins TRBV27 and TRBJ2-7; a possible D gene is TRBD1 (7 bases). Germline-derived CDR1 and CDR2 are MNHEY and SMNVEV (reference sequence). The CDR3 is 13 residues long. The CDR3 protein is CASSLGQDYVQYF. Here the CDR3 DNA reads TGTGCCAGCAGTTTAGGACAGGACTACGTGCAGTACTTC.

Regarding this clonotype: A far larger clone is off by one base, so a read error is likely. V usage is TRBV7-3 and J usage is TRBJ2-2; no clear D gene. The germline V gene has CDR1 SGHTA and CDR2 FQGTGA. The CDR3 covers 16 residues. Here the CDR3 DNA reads TGTGCCAGCAGATTAACCGTTTTCTCGAACACCGGGGAGCTGTTTTTT. Its protein is CASRLTVFSNTGELFF.

There are many counts of this clonotype. The gene calls are TRBV10-3 and TRBJ1-2; the D gene is possibly TRBD1 (5 bases). V gave up 7 bases and J gave up 2 bases, with 17 bases separating them. Germline V gene data show CDR1 as ENHRY and CDR2 as SYGVKD. The CDR3 has 15 amino acids. For the CDR3, the DNA is TGTGCCATCAAAGGCGGGGGGGATCGAAACTATGGCTACACCTTC. It yields the protein CAIKGGGDRNYGYTF.

This clonotype was picked up many times. The chain is built from TRBV20-1 and TRBJ1-6; D remains unclear. The ends were cut back, 2 bases at V and 9 bases at J, with 20 bases in the middle. Per the germline V gene, CDR1 is DFQATT and CDR2 is SNEGSKA (reference sequence). The CDR3 is made up of 16 amino acids. The CDR3 DNA follows: TGCAGTGCTAGACCTGGACGCCTGAACCTCCGTTCACCCCTCCACTTT. This translates into CSARPGRLNLRSPLHF.

This clonotype was counted many times. Its ends do not fully match the called genes, so a read error is possible. The genes are TRBV18 and TRBJ2-4; 10 nucleotides line up with TRBD2. The CDR3 extends over 16 amino acids. The germline V gene encodes CDR1 KGHSH and CDR2 LQKENI. The CDR3 reads CARSPGLAGDKNIQYF. The CDR3 nucleotides are TGTGCCCGCTCACCAGGGCTAGCGGGGGATAAAAACATTCAGTACTTC.

Worth noting for this clonotype: This may stem from a read error, because a much larger clone lies one nucleotide away. V usage is TRBV20-1 and J usage is TRBJ1-4, with a possible D match to TRBD1 (6 bases). The CDR3 length is 12 residues. CDR1 is DFQATT, CDR2 SNEGSKA, per germline (reference sequence). V lost 6 bases and J 7 bases, leaving 12 bases between the germline ends. In DNA form, the CDR3 reads TGCAGTGCCATCAAGGGGGGTGAAAAACTGTTTTTT. Translated: CSAIKGGEKLFF.

V gene TRBV29-1 combines with J gene TRBJ2-5, with 7 bases matching TRBD2. The CDR3 is 18 amino acids. V lost 2 bases to trimming and J lost 5 bases; unmatched junction nucleotides: 20. Germline CDR1 is SQVTM and CDR2 is ANQGSEA. The CDR3 coding sequence is TGCAGCGTTGAAACGGGAGGAGGTTTCAGCCTATGGGACGAGACCCAGTACTTC. This sequence encodes CSVETGGGFSLWDETQYF.

This chain joins TRBV6-5 and TRBJ2-1; D ambiguous. The V gene's germline CDR1 is MNHEY and CDR2 SVGAGI. CDR3 size: 14 residues. V lost 2 bases and J 8 bases, leaving 13 bases between the germline ends. The CDR3 spells CASSYGRLKDEQFF. The CDR3 DNA follows: TGTGCCAGCAGTTACGGCAGGCTGAAGGATGAGCAGTTCTTC.

This clonotype was observed at least ten times. This sequence joins TRBV12-3 or TRBV12-4 and TRBJ2-3, with 11 positions matching TRBD2. J lost 5 bases, V lost 6 bases, and 7 bases had no gene match. The CDR3 consists of 15 residues. CDR3 sequence (DNA): TGTGCCAGCAGGGACTCTAGCGGGGGGATAGATACGCAGTATTTT. As protein: CASRDSSGGIDTQYF.